The rows below give T cell receptor beta chains drawn from one sample of a study of blood T cell repertoires in COVID-19. Generated by immunoSEQ multiplex PCR, the TCRdb table keeps only in-frame clones and is missing some. The table shows 150,000 to 200,000 clones, with 70% to 90% occurring only once. Material: peripheral blood. These receptors were taken from a man aged 55-75 years with active or convalescent COVID-19. The CDR3 runs from the conserved cysteine through the conserved F or W. D genes are given only for firm matches. For some rows the clone size is stated as once, few or many, or as a class when expanded; others skip it.

V: TRBV7-2
size: NA
D: TRBD1
J: TRBJ1-4
CDR3: CASSSQGGTNEKLFF
DNA: TGTGCCAGCAGCTCACAGGGGGGCACTAATGAAAAACTGTTTTTT

V: TRBV15
size: NA
D: TRBD1
J: TRBJ1-2
CDR3: CATSSLTGVYGYTF
DNA: TGTGCCACCAGCAGTCTGACAGGGGTCTATGGCTACACCTTC

V: TRBV5-1
size: NA
D: NA
J: TRBJ1-1
CDR3: CASSLAESWGYTPNTEAFF
DNA: TGCGCCAGCAGCCTGGCGGAGTCGTGGGGCTATACCCCGAACACTGAAGCTTTCTTT

V: TRBV19
size: NA
D: TRBD1
J: TRBJ1-5
CDR3: CASSPGQGWQPQHF
DNA: TGTGCCAGTAGTCCTGGACAGGGTTGGCAGCCCCAGCATTTT

V: TRBV27
size: NA
D: TRBD1
J: TRBJ2-4
CDR3: CASRGTGENIQYF
DNA: TGTGCCAGCAGAGGGACAGGGGAAAACATTCAGTACTTC

V: TRBV5-1
size: NA
D: TRBD1
J: TRBJ1-1
CDR3: CASSSRTGGDTEAFF
DNA: TGCGCCAGCAGCTCACGGACAGGGGGGGACACTGAAGCTTTCTTT

V: TRBV20-1
size: NA
D: TRBD2
J: TRBJ2-3
CDR3: CSASGGVYLDTQYF
DNA: TGCAGTGCTAGTGGGGGGGTCTACTTAGATACGCAGTATTTT

V: TRBV5-4
size: NA
D: TRBD2
J: TRBJ2-6
CDR3: CASTLASGSSGANVLTF
DNA: TGTGCCAGCACCCTTGCCAGCGGGAGCTCTGGGGCCAACGTCCTGACTTTC

V: TRBV6-1
size: NA
D: NA
J: TRBJ1-2
CDR3: CASSERHSYSYGYTF
DNA: TGTGCCAGCAGTGAGAGACACAGTTATTCTTATGGCTACACCTTC

V: TRBV11-2
size: NA
D: NA
J: TRBJ2-7
CDR3: CASSFPAQGSYEQYF
DNA: TGTGCCAGCAGCTTCCCCGCCCAGGGTTCCTACGAGCAGTACTTC

V: TRBV5-1
size: once
D: TRBD1
J: TRBJ1-4
CDR3: CASSLVGQTGRKGEKLFF
DNA: TGCGCCAGCAGCTTGGTAGGGCAGACAGGGAGGAAAGGTGAAAAACTGTTTTTT

V: TRBV7-3
size: once
D: NA
J: TRBJ2-2
CDR3: CASSTQGITGELFF
DNA: TGTGCCAGCAGCACACAGGGTATCACCGGGGAGCTGTTTTTT

V: TRBV5-1
size: NA
D: NA
J: TRBJ2-5
CDR3: CASSLAGTDETQYF
DNA: TGCGCCAGCAGCTTGGCAGGTACCGATGAGACCCAGTACTTC

V: TRBV5-1
size: medium-sized
D: TRBD1
J: TRBJ1-6
CDR3: CASSLVGGENTPLHF
DNA: TGCGCCAGCAGCTTGGTAGGGGGCGAAAACACACCCCTCCACTTT

V: TRBV6-1
size: NA
D: NA
J: TRBJ1-5
CDR3: CASSDRYGGNQPQHF
DNA: TGTGCCAGCAGTGACCGCTACGGGGGCAATCAGCCCCAGCATTTT

V: TRBV2
size: NA
D: NA
J: TRBJ2-3
CDR3: CASSPKMTSGTDTQYF
DNA: TGTGCCAGCAGTCCCAAGATGACTAGTGGCACAGATACGCAGTATTTT

V: TRBV29-1
size: NA
D: NA
J: TRBJ2-3
CDR3: CSVEEGVVDTQYF
DNA: TGCAGCGTTGAGGAAGGGGTGGTGGATACGCAGTATTTT

V: TRBV10-2
size: NA
D: TRBD1
J: TRBJ1-2
CDR3: CASSESREGAGGYTF
DNA: TGCGCCAGCAGTGAGTCTCGGGAGGGGGCTGGCGGCTACACCTTC

V: TRBV18
size: NA
D: TRBD2
J: TRBJ2-5
CDR3: CASSRVAGAQETQYF
DNA: TGTGCCAGCTCACGGGTAGCGGGGGCCCAAGAGACCCAGTACTTC

V: TRBV30
size: NA
D: NA
J: TRBJ1-5
CDR3: CAWSEGGGYQPQHF
DNA: TGTGCCTGGAGCGAGGGAGGTGGGTACCAGCCCCAGCATTTT

V: TRBV10-3
size: NA
D: TRBD1
J: TRBJ1-4
CDR3: CAAGGGSNEKLFF
DNA: TGTGCAGCAGGGGGTGGTAGTAATGAAAAACTGTTTTTT

V: TRBV5-1
size: NA
D: TRBD1
J: TRBJ1-1
CDR3: CASSFRGSGTEAFF
DNA: TGCGCCAGCAGCTTCAGGGGGAGTGGGACTGAAGCTTTCTTT

V: TRBV3-1/TRBV3-2
size: NA
D: TRBD1
J: TRBJ1-2
CDR3: CASSHGQGALRGYTF
DNA: TGTGCCAGCAGCCACGGACAGGGGGCCCTAAGGGGCTACACCTTC

V: TRBV19
size: few
D: TRBD1
J: TRBJ2-7
CDR3: CASSMGTGPYEQYF
DNA: TGTGCCAGTAGTATGGGGACAGGGCCCTACGAGCAGTACTTC

V: TRBV19
size: NA
D: TRBD2
J: TRBJ2-1
CDR3: CASSWTSGGASQFF
DNA: TGTGCCAGTAGTTGGACTAGCGGGGGGGCATCGCAGTTCTTC

V: TRBV19
size: NA
D: NA
J: TRBJ1-1
CDR3: CASRTDSGENTEAFF
DNA: TGTGCCAGTAGGACCGACTCAGGGGAGAACACTGAAGCTTTCTTT

V: TRBV6-5
size: once
D: NA
J: TRBJ1-5
CDR3: CASSYSIGANQPQHF
DNA: TGTGCCAGCAGTTACTCGATTGGGGCCAATCAGCCCCAGCATTTT

V: TRBV4-1
size: NA
D: TRBD2
J: TRBJ2-2
CDR3: CASSQGLAGGTGELFF
DNA: TGCGCCAGCAGCCAAGGGCTAGCGGGGGGAACCGGGGAGCTGTTTTTT

V: TRBV30
size: NA
D: TRBD1
J: TRBJ1-1
CDR3: CAWSVQGDTEAFF
DNA: TGTGCCTGGAGTGTTCAGGGGGACACTGAAGCTTTCTTT

V: TRBV19
size: NA
D: NA
J: TRBJ1-2
CDR3: CASSVGEGTHGYTF
DNA: TGTGCCAGTAGTGTTGGGGAGGGGACCCATGGCTACACCTTC

V: TRBV6-5
size: NA
D: NA
J: TRBJ1-6
CDR3: CASKGGSYNSPLHF
DNA: TGTGCCAGCAAAGGGGGCTCCTATAATTCACCCCTCCACTTT

V: TRBV2
size: once
D: NA
J: TRBJ2-1
CDR3: CASSDVWGGRNEQFF
DNA: TGTGCCAGCAGTGATGTGTGGGGGGGCCGTAATGAGCAGTTCTTC

V: TRBV7-3
size: NA
D: NA
J: TRBJ2-1
CDR3: CASSPYRENEQFF
DNA: TGTGCCAGCAGCCCATATAGGGAGAATGAGCAGTTCTTC

V: TRBV10-1
size: NA
D: NA
J: TRBJ2-3
CDR3: CASSESDGGPYTQYF
DNA: TGCGCCAGCAGTGAGTCTGATGGAGGACCTTATACGCAGTATTTT

V: TRBV6-5
size: NA
D: TRBD2
J: TRBJ2-3
CDR3: CASRLATRWDTQYF
DNA: TGTGCCAGCAGACTAGCGACTAGGTGGGATACGCAGTATTTT

V: TRBV10-3
size: once
D: TRBD1
J: TRBJ1-2
CDR3: CAISEGDRGHYGYTF
DNA: TGTGCCATCAGTGAGGGGGACAGGGGGCACTATGGCTACACCTTC

V: TRBV6-5
size: NA
D: TRBD1
J: TRBJ1-3
CDR3: CASIRGQISGNTIYF
DNA: TGTGCCAGCATTAGGGGACAGATCTCTGGAAACACCATATATTTT

V: TRBV5-1
size: NA
D: NA
J: TRBJ1-1
CDR3: CASSLEGRMSTEAFF
DNA: TGCGCCAGCAGCTTGGAGGGGCGTATGAGCACTGAAGCTTTCTTT

V: TRBV19
size: NA
D: TRBD1
J: TRBJ1-5
CDR3: CASSPDRGGNQPQHF
DNA: TGTGCCAGTAGTCCGGACAGGGGCGGCAATCAGCCCCAGCATTTT

V: TRBV6-5
size: NA
D: NA
J: TRBJ1-1
CDR3: CASRLTGVAFF
DNA: TGTGCCAGCAGATTGACCGGGGTGGCTTTCTTT

V: TRBV10-3
size: NA
D: NA
J: TRBJ1-3
CDR3: CAIYSGNTIYF
DNA: TGTGCCATCTACTCTGGAAACACCATATATTTT

V: TRBV5-1
size: NA
D: NA
J: TRBJ2-5
CDR3: CASSPDPGQETQYF
DNA: TGCGCCAGCAGCCCCGACCCCGGGCAAGAGACCCAGTACTTC

V: TRBV21-1
size: NA
D: NA
J: TRBJ1-5
CDR3: CASSKGCGERSNQPQHF
DNA: TGTGCCAGCAGCAAAGGGTGTGGGGAGCGTAGCAATCAGCCCCAGCATTTT

V: TRBV6-1
size: NA
D: TRBD1
J: TRBJ1-6
CDR3: CASSRGTVTSPLHF
DNA: TGTGCCAGCAGCCGCGGGACAGTTACTTCACCCCTCCACTTT

V: TRBV29-1
size: NA
D: TRBD1
J: TRBJ1-1
CDR3: CSVEDRQGSTEAFF
DNA: TGCAGCGTTGAAGATCGACAGGGGAGCACTGAAGCTTTCTTT

V: TRBV7-9
size: NA
D: NA
J: TRBJ1-6
CDR3: CASSLMGSPLHF
DNA: TGTGCCAGCAGTCTAATGGGCTCACCCCTCCACTTT

V: TRBV30
size: NA
D: NA
J: TRBJ1-6
CDR3: CAWRGGWNSPLHF
DNA: TGTGCCTGGAGAGGGGGTTGGAATTCACCCCTCCACTTT

V: TRBV5-1
size: NA
D: TRBD1
J: TRBJ1-1
CDR3: CASREGQGAGSTEAFF
DNA: TGCGCCAGCAGGGAGGGGCAGGGGGCCGGCAGCACTGAAGCTTTCTTT

V: TRBV4-2
size: NA
D: TRBD1
J: TRBJ1-2
CDR3: CASSQGGGEGYGYTF
DNA: TGTGCCAGCAGCCAAGGAGGGGGCGAGGGCTATGGCTACACCTTC

V: TRBV2
size: once
D: TRBD1
J: TRBJ1-2
CDR3: CASIQGIYGYTF
DNA: TGTGCCAGCATACAGGGGATCTATGGCTACACCTTC

V: TRBV7-9
size: NA
D: NA
J: TRBJ1-6
CDR3: CASSLGTDNSPLHF
DNA: TGTGCCAGCAGCTTAGGAACAGATAATTCACCCCTCCACTTT

V: TRBV19
size: NA
D: TRBD1
J: TRBJ1-1
CDR3: CASSAGQTNTEAFF
DNA: TGTGCCAGTAGTGCGGGACAGACGAACACTGAAGCTTTCTTT

V: TRBV5-4
size: NA
D: NA
J: TRBJ2-6
CDR3: CASSLGGVGGANVLTF
DNA: TGTGCCAGCAGCTTAGGAGGGGTCGGTGGGGCCAACGTCCTGACTTTC

V: TRBV5-1
size: NA
D: TRBD1
J: TRBJ1-2
CDR3: CASSLGQGESSGYTF
DNA: TGCGCCAGCAGCCTTGGACAGGGCGAATCTAGTGGCTACACCTTC

V: TRBV2
size: NA
D: NA
J: TRBJ2-3
CDR3: CASSPTQGTQYF
DNA: TGTGCCAGCAGTCCTACCCAGGGTACGCAGTATTTT